This T cell receptor beta chain was recorded in a study of PD-L1 blockade in urothelial cancer. The repertoire was sequenced with immunoSEQ multiplex PCR; TCRdb's copy has only in-frame clones and lacks some. The sample yields about 30,000 clones, about 90% seen once. CDR3 length: 16 residues. CDR1 and CDR2 (germline): MNHEY, SVGAGI. V lost 0 bases to trimming and J lost 2 bases; unmatched junction nucleotides: 4. The chain uses TRBV6-5 and TRBJ1-1, with TRBD1 matching over 9 bases. This sample comprised PBMCs, obtained around atezolizumab (anti-PD-L1) treatment. The receptor was isolated from a man aged 50 or older with urothelial cancer. CDR3 amino acids: CASSYSWDRENTEAFF. CDR3 DNA: TGTGCCAGCAGTTACTCTTGGGACAGGGAAAACACTGAAGCTTTCTTT.